The 9 T cell receptor beta chains below all came from one sample that was sequenced in a study of beta chain features in type 1 diabetes. Study findings and constraints: Shorter TCRB CDR3s, moderately but significantly so, marked every one of the four CD4+ subsets in Type 1 diabetes patients.

Their antigens remain unidentified. Investigators reverse transcribed all isolated RNA, so they sequenced expressed TCRB transcripts. Libraries were prepared by immunoSEQ multiplex PCR; TCRdb keeps only in-frame clonotypes and omits some of them. Here the sample spans 600,000 to 700,000 clones, 9.5% to 15% being singletons. Sequenced sample: naive CD4+ T cells from blood. These receptors were taken from a man aged 30 to 39 with type 1 diabetes.

The chain employs TRBV7-9 and TRBJ1-6; 8 bases line up with TRBD1. Unmatched junction bases numbered 11, after V lost 6 bases and J lost 10 bases. The CDR3 contains 15 residues. The V gene's germline CDR1 is SEHNR and CDR2 FQNEAQ (reference sequence). The CDR3 protein is CASSSSGQGGSPLHF. The CDR3 DNA reads TGTGCCAGCAGTTCCTCAGGACAGGGAGGATCACCCCTCCACTTT.

This clone was seen more than once but under ten times. This chain joins TRBV5-6 and TRBJ1-5; D might be TRBD1 (6 bases). Germline CDR1 SGHDT, CDR2 YYEEEE. Trimming left V 2 bases short and J 7 bases short, with 16 bases between. CDR3 length: 15 amino acids. The CDR3 sequence is CASSFQGRNGQPQHF. CDR3 sequence (DNA): TGTGCCAGCAGCTTCCAGGGGAGGAACGGCCAGCCCCAGCATTTT.

This clone occurred a few times. The CDR3 spells CASSLGGNTDTQYF. DNA of the CDR3: TGTGCCAGCAGTTTAGGAGGGAACACAGATACGCAGTATTTT. The gene calls are TRBV28 and TRBJ2-3; D is perhaps TRBD2 (6 bases). CDR3 length: 14 residues. Germline CDR1 is MDHEN and CDR2 is SYDVKM. V was shortened by 2 bases and J by 2 bases, with 8 bases between the two germline ends. Drawing the rest from reference TRBV28 and TRBJ2-3, the complete variable domain is DVKVTQSSRYLVKRTGEKVFLECVQDMDHENMFWYRQDPGLGLRLIYFSYDVKMKEKGDIPEGYSVSREKKERFSLILESASTNQTSMYLCASSLGGNTDTQYFGPGTRLTVL.

Only a few counts were recorded for this clone. This chain joins TRBV7-3 and TRBJ2-1, with 10 bases lining up with TRBD2. Germline V gives CDR1 SGHTA, CDR2 FQGTGA. The CDR3 loop spans 16 amino acids. V lost 5 bases and J lost 8; bases outside the gene matches: 12. Written as DNA, the CDR3 is TGTGCCAGCAGCCCCCAGACTAGCGGGTCGAGGGATGAGCAGTTCTTC. It codes for CASSPQTSGSRDEQFF.

Only a few counts were recorded for this clone. V and J are TRBV30 and TRBJ1-2; 7 nucleotides agree with TRBD1. The V and J ends lost 5 bases and 0 bases, in that order; junction bases with no gene match: 3. The CDR3 is made up of 13 amino acids. Per germline, CDR1 GTSNPN and CDR2 SVGIG (reference sequence). The CDR3 is CAWGDRPNYGYTF. The DNA of the CDR3 is TGTGCCTGGGGGGACAGACCTAACTATGGCTACACCTTC.

The genes are TRBV6-6 and TRBJ2-2; D is unresolved. The CDR3 consists of 15 residues. Per germline, CDR1 MNHNY and CDR2 SVGAGI (reference sequence). Deletions cut 6 bases from V and 2 bases from J, with 13 bases between. Here the CDR3 DNA reads TGTGCCAGCAGACCAGCCCCAGCAAACACCGGGGAGCTGTTTTTT. This translates into CASRPAPANTGELFF.

This rearrangement joins TRBV9 to TRBJ2-3; weak D call: TRBD2 (6 bases). The germline V gene has CDR1 SGDLS and CDR2 YYNGEE. Trimming removed 0 bases at V and 4 bases at J, with 12 bases between. The CDR3 contains 15 residues. In DNA, the CDR3 is TGTGCCAGCAGCGTAGGAGGCGGGGATCCAGATACGCAGTATTTT. Translating gives CASSVGGGDPDTQYF.

This clone was recorded a few times. The chain carries TRBV29-1 and TRBJ2-1; TRBD2 agrees at 16 bases. Unmatched junction bases numbered 7, after V lost 6 bases and J lost 5 bases. Germline V gene lookup returns CDR1 SQVTM and CDR2 ANQGSEA. The CDR3 length is 16 residues. In nucleotides, the CDR3 is TGCAGCGTAGCTGGGACTAGCGGGGGGGCTGACAATGAGCAGTTCTTC. It codes for CSVAGTSGGADNEQFF.

This chain links TRBV29-1 with TRBJ1-4; no definite D call. This CDR3 spans 13 amino acids. V shed 4 bases and J shed 0 bases, with 6 bases lying between them. CDR1 is SQVTM and CDR2 is ANQGSEA in the germline V gene. In nucleotides, the CDR3 is TGCAGCGTTGGCGGAGCAACTAATGAAAAACTGTTTTTT. This translates into CSVGGATNEKLFF.